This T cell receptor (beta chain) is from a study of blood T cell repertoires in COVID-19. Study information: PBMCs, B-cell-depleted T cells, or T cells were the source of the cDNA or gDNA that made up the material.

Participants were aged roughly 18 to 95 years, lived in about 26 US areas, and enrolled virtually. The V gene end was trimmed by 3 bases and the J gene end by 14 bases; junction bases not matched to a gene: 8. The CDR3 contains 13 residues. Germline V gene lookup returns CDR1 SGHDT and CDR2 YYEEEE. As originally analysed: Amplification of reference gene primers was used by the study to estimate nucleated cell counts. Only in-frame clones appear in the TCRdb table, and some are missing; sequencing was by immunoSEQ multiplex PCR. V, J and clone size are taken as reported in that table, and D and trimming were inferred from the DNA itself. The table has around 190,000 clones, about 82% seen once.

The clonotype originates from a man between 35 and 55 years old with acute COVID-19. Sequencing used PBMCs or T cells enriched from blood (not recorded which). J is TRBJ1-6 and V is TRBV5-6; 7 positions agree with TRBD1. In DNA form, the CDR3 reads TGTGCCAGCAGCTCAGCGACAGGGAGGACCCTCCACTTT. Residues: CASSSATGRTLHF.